This T cell receptor beta chain was sequenced during a study of OX40 agonist ivuxolimab in advanced cancers. General study findings and limits: At 0.1 to 3.0 mg/kg and by week 6, clonal expansion occurred in CD4+ and CD8+ blood T cells.

Sequenced by immunoSEQ multiplex PCR; TCRdb stores in-frame clones only, minus some. The table shows around 110,000 clones, with more than 85% occurring only once. Regarding this clone: Its antigen is still unknown.

With 5 bases clipped from V and 2 bases from J, the junction kept 2 bases outside the gene matches. Germline V gene sequence: CDR1 GTSNPN, CDR2 SVGIG (reference sequence). This CDR3 region has 12 residues. Sample: CD4+ or CD8+ T cells sorted from blood, taken in a trial of the OX40 agonist ivuxolimab. The gene calls are TRBV30 and TRBJ1-2, with 7 bases aligning to TRBD1. The sequence came from an adult with an advanced solid tumor such as melanoma, head and neck, liver or kidney cancer. The CDR3: CAWATGNYGYTF. CDR3 coding DNA: TGTGCCTGGGCGACAGGGAACTATGGCTACACCTTC. The whole variable domain, remainder taken from reference TRBV30 and TRBJ1-2, is SQTIHQWPATLVQPVGSPLSLECTVEGTSNPNLYWYRQAAGRGLQLLFYSVGIGQISSEVPQNLSASRPQDRQFILSSKKLLLSDSGFYLCAWATGNYGYTFGSGTRLTVV.